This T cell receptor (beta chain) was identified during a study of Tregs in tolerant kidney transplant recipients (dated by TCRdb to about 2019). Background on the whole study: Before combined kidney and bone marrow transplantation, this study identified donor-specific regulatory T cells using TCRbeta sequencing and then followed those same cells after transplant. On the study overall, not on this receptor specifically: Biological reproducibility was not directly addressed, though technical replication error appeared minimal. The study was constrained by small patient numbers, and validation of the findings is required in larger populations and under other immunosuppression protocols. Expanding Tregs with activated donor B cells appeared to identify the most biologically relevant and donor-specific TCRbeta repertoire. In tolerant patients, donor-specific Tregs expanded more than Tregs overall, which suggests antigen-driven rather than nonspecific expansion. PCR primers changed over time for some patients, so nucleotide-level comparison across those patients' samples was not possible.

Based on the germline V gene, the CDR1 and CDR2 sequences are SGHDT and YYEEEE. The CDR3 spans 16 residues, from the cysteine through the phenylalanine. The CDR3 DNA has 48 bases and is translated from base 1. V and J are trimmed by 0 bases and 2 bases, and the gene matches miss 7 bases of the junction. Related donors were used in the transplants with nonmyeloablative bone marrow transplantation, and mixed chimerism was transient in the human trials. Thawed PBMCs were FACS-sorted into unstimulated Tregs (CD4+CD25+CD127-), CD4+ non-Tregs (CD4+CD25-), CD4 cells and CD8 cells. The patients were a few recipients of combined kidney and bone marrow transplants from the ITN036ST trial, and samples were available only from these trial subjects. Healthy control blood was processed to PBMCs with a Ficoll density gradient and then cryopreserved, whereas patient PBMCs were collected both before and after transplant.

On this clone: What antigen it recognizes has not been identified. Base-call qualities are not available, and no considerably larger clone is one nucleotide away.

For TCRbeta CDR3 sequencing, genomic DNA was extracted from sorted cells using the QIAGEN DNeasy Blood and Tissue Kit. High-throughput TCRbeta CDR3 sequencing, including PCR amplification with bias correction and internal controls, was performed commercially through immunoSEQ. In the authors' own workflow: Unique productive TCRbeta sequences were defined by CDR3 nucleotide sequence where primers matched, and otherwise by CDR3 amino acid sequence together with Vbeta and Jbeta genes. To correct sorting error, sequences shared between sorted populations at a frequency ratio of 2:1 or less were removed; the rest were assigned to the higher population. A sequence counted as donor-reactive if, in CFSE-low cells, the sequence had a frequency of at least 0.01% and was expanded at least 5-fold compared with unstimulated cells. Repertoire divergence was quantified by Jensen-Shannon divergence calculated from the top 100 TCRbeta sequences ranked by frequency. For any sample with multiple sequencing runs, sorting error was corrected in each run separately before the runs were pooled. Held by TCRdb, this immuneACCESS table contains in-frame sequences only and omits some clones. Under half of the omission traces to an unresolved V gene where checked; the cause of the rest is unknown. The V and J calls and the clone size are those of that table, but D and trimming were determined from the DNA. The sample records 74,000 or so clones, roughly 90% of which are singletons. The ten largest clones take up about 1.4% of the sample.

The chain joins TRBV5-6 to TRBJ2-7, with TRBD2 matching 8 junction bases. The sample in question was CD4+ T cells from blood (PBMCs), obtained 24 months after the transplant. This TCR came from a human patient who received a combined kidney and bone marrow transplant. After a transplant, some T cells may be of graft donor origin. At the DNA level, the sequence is TGTGCCAGCAGCTTGGCTGTGACTAGCGTTACCTACGAGCAGTACTTC. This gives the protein CASSLAVTSVTYEQYF.